These T cell receptor beta chains were read from a single sample in a study of control samples from healthy donors and cancer patients. The protocol was immunoSEQ multiplex PCR, while the TCRdb copy is restricted to in-frame clones and leaves out a portion. The profile covers some 99,000 clones, with roughly nine tenths appearing a single time and 4% to 4.5% taken by the ten largest. Sequenced material: blood. These receptors were taken from a human donor in good health. The donor label of this sample is uncertain. The conserved cysteine and the conserved F or W are not part of the CDR3 here. Fields, in order: J gene, V gene, clone size, CDR3 protein. The size entry is marked missing in some rows and otherwise reads once, few, many or a size class.

>TRBJ2-5|TRBV3-1/TRBV3-2|-
ASSRDGQETQY
>TRBJ1-6|TRBV5-1|-
ASSPEQRDRGSPLH
>TRBJ1-2|TRBV9|-
ASSVGVGGTGDGYT
>TRBJ2-1|TRBV18|-
ASSPRTGVGYNEQF
>TRBJ1-1|TRBV18|-
ASSPNQGTNTEAF
>TRBJ2-7|TRBV3-1/TRBV3-2|few
ASSQGRGYEQY
>TRBJ1-4|TRBV29-1|-
SAGTGSEKLF
>TRBJ1-5|TRBV11-2|-
ASSLAPNQPQH
>TRBJ1-1|TRBV19|-
ASSRGSRVNTEAF
>TRBJ1-4|TRBV6-5|-
ASSPTGFGEKLF
>TRBJ1-2|TRBV27|-
ASSTQGGSHYGYT
>TRBJ1-2|TRBV6-5|-
ASSYDPALYGYT
>TRBJ2-5|TRBV19|-
ASSIGWQGQETQY
>TRBJ1-2|TRBV5-1|-
ASSVQGGVGGYT
>TRBJ1-3|TRBV6-5|-
ASSYGAGSGNTIY
>TRBJ2-2|TRBV27|once
ASRRDTSNTGELF
>TRBJ2-3|TRBV2|-
ASSGGGDTDTQY
>TRBJ2-5|TRBV18|once
ASSPPPGVETQY
>TRBJ2-2|TRBV5-4|-
ASSSGLAGGGRTGELF
>TRBJ2-1|TRBV5-6|-
ASSLNADEQF
>TRBJ2-1|TRBV27|-
ASRKRRGGEQF
>TRBJ2-1|TRBV5-1|-
ASSLWGNDEQF
>TRBJ2-3|TRBV19|-
ASSPHSGTSPDTQY